This T cell receptor (beta chain) was sequenced during a study of blood T cell repertoires in COVID-19. Generated by immunoSEQ multiplex PCR, the TCRdb table keeps only in-frame clones and is missing some. The sample carries 130,000 to 150,000 clones, 88% recorded once. Germline loops: CDR1 DFQATT, CDR2 SNEGSKA (reference sequence). Unmatched junction bases numbered 3, after V lost 4 bases and J lost 9 bases. This CDR3 has 11 amino acids. The chain recombines TRBV20-1 with TRBJ2-1, with 7 bases matching TRBD1. Sequencing was performed on peripheral blood. The clonotype comes from a man aged 65-85 years with acute or convalescent COVID-19. The CDR3: CSATRGSEQFF. CDR3 bases: TGCAGTGCTACCAGGGGGTCTGAGCAGTTCTTC.